One TCR beta chain is described in this entry. As yet, its antigen is unknown. The data are from a study of cytomegalovirus exposure and HLA in healthy donors. Study-level points and caveats: Most subjects had HLA-A and HLA-B alleles reportedly predicted accurately by TCR beta sequences.

The PCR had 60 Vbeta and 13 Jbeta primers. Assay used: immunoSEQ multiplex PCR; TCRdb lists only in-frame clones, some missing. This sample has about 120,000 clones, with over 70% found just once. Sequences were obtained from PBMCs. This TCR derives from a female donor in good health and CMV-seronegative.

Here the CDR3 reads CASRQSSGGYEQYF. DNA for the CDR3: TGCGCCAGCCGACAGTCTAGCGGGGGCTACGAGCAGTACTTC. The chain joins TRBV5-1 to TRBJ2-7; 10 bases line up with TRBD2. J gave up 3 bases and V 7 bases, and 7 bases lay outside the gene matches. This CDR3 comprises 14 residues. The germline gives CDR1 SGHRS, CDR2 YFSETQ.